This T cell receptor (beta chain) was recovered during a study of T-cell memory formation after mild COVID-19. V was cut by 0 bases and J by 4 bases, with 11 bases left in between. CDR1 is SGHRS, CDR2 YFSETQ, per germline. The CDR3 spans 15 residues. In its sample, this clonotype was seen a few times. TCRdb redid the calling of the 5' RACE reads with MiXCR, one entry per CDR3 protein. The sample holds 200,000 to 300,000 distinct CDR3 sequences, 15% to 20% seen once. This chain joins TRBV5-1 and TRBJ1-5; D perhaps matches TRBD1 (6 bases). The origin of this receptor is a man younger than 35 who had mild COVID-19 (a few samples of this study predate the infection). Cell type and time point are not known. The sample comprised PBMCs or a T cell subset sorted from them (not recorded which). The CDR3 bases are TGCGCCAGCAGCTTGGAGGGGGATAGGAATCAGCCCCAGCATTTT. It specifies CASSLEGDRNQPQHF.